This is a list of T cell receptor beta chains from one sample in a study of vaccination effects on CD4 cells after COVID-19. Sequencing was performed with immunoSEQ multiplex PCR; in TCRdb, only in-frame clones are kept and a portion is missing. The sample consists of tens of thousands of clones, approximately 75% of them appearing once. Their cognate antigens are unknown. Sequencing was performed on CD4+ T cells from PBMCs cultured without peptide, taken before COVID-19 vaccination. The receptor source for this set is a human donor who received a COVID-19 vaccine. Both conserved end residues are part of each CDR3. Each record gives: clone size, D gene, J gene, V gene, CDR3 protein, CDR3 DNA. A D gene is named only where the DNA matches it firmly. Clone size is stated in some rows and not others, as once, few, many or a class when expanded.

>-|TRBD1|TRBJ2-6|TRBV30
CAWSGQGNVLTF
TGTGCCTGGAGTGGACAGGGCAACGTCCTGACTTTC
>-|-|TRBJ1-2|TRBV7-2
CASSPRDRAAGYTF
TGTGCCAGCAGCCCACGCGATCGGGCTGCTGGCTACACCTTC
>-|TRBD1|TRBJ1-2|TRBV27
CASRGGRGYGYTF
TGTGCCAGCAGAGGGGGCAGGGGCTATGGCTACACCTTC
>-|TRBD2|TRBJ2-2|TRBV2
CASSGSSGGSLGTGELFF
TGTGCCAGCAGTGGATCTAGCGGGGGATCGTTGGGCACCGGGGAGCTGTTTTTT
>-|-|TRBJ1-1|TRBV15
CATSRDALTEAFF
TGTGCCACCAGCAGGGATGCCTTGACTGAAGCTTTCTTT
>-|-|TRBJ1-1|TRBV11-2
CASSQSLEAFF
TGTGCCAGCAGCCAAAGCTTAGAAGCTTTCTTT
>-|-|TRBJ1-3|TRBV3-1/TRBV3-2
CASSHPVGAGGNTIYF
TGTGCCAGCAGCCATCCCGTTGGGGCAGGTGGAAACACCATATATTTT
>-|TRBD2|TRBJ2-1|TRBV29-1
CSVEKLAGPYNEQFF
TGCAGCGTTGAAAAACTAGCGGGGCCCTACAATGAGCAGTTCTTC
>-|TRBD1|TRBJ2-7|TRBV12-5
CASGLVYPGTGGYEQYF
TGTGCTAGTGGTTTGGTCTATCCCGGGACAGGGGGTTACGAGCAGTACTTC
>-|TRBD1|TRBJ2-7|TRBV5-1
CASSLTGTGYEQYF
TGCGCCAGCAGCCTAACCGGGACAGGATACGAGCAGTACTTC
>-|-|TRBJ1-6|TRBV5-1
CASSLQGNNSPLHF
TGCGCCAGCAGCTTACAGGGAAATAATTCACCCCTCCACTTT
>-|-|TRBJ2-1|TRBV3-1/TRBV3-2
CASSHDGLTYNEQFF
TGTGCCAGCAGCCACGACGGACTGACCTACAATGAGCAGTTCTTC
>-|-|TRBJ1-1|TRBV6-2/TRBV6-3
CASSYWRDTEAFF
TGTGCCAGCAGTTACTGGAGAGACACTGAAGCTTTCTTT
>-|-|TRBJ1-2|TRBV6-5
CASSSGDGYTF
TGTGCCAGCAGTTCCGGGGATGGCTACACCTTC
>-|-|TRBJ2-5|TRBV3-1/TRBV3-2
CASSQDETQYF
TGTGCCAGCAGCCAAGACGAGACCCAGTACTTC
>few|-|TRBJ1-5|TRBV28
CASRSGRSNQPQHF
TGTGCCAGCAGATCAGGGCGTAGCAATCAGCCCCAGCATTTT
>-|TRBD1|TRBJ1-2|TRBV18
CASSNAGTGLGGYTF
TGTGCCAGCTCGAACGCCGGGACAGGGTTGGGTGGCTACACCTTC
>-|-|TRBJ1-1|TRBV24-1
CATSDAGPRGEAFF
TGTGCCACCAGTGATGCCGGGCCTCGGGGTGAAGCTTTCTTT
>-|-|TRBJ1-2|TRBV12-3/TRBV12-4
CASSLSVGYTF
TGTGCCAGCAGTTTATCCGTCGGCTACACCTTC
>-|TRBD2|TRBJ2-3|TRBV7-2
CASSQTSGSFTDTQYF
TGTGCCAGCAGCCAGACTAGCGGGAGTTTCACAGATACGCAGTATTTT
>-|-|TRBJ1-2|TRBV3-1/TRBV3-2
CASSQGGGLGGYTF
TGTGCCAGCAGCCAAGGGGGAGGCTTGGGTGGCTACACCTTC
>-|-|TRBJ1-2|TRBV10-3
CAISESTSGGYTF
TGTGCCATCAGTGAGTCGACGTCCGGTGGCTACACCTTC
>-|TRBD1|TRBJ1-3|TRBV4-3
CASSQEGQSGNTIYF
TGCGCCAGCAGCCAAGAGGGACAGTCTGGAAACACCATATATTTT
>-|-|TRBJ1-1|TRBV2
CASSAGGGNTEAFF
TGTGCCAGCAGTGCGGGGGGTGGGAACACTGAAGCTTTCTTT
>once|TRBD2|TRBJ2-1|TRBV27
CATRPGLAESYNEQFF
TGTGCCACCCGGCCAGGACTAGCGGAATCTTACAATGAGCAGTTCTTC
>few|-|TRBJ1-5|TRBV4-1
CASSPEKSRNQPQHF
TGCGCCAGCAGCCCCGAAAAGTCTCGGAATCAGCCCCAGCATTTT
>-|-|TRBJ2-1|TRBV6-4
CASSEGKTSSYNEQFF
TGTGCCAGCAGTGAGGGGAAAACAAGCTCCTACAATGAGCAGTTCTTC
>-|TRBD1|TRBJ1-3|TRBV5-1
CASGDSSGNTIYF
TGCGCCAGCGGGGACAGCTCTGGAAACACCATATATTTT
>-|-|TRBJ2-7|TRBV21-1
CASSKRDRQATYEQYF
TGTGCCAGCAGCAAGAGGGACAGGCAAGCAACCTACGAGCAGTACTTC